One and the same sample provided the 4 T cell receptor beta chains below, sequenced in a study of T cells after yellow fever vaccination. TCRdb called the 5' RACE reads again in MiXCR, with one record for every CDR3 protein. The sample has some 320,000 distinct CDR3 sequences, roughly 4.3% seen once. Sequencing was performed on PBMCs, taken 5 days after the yellow fever booster vaccination. Receptors were obtained from a man aged 18-30 years who received the YFV17D yellow fever vaccine.

This clonotype was found many times. This rearrangement joins TRBV29-1 to TRBJ2-5; 7 bases are shared with TRBD2. The CDR3 contains 11 residues. Germline trimming cut 5 bases from V and 5 bases from J; bases unmatched to any gene: 2. The germline gives CDR1 SQVTM, CDR2 ANQGSEA. DNA for the CDR3: TGCAGCGTTCGGGGAGGGGAGACCCAGTACTTC. This translates into CSVRGGETQYF.

This clonotype was counted between two and nine times. This chain connects TRBV5-1 to TRBJ1-4; D not certain. Germline V lookup: CDR1 SGHRS, CDR2 YFSETQ. Trimming cost V 5 bases and J 3 bases, with 17 bases left between them. The CDR3 runs to 16 residues. The CDR3 loop reads CASRITAGAANEKLFF. DNA for the CDR3: TGCGCCAGCAGGATTACAGCGGGAGCGGCTAATGAAAAACTGTTTTTT.

This clonotype was recorded a few times. V gene TRBV7-2 combines with J gene TRBJ2-1, with 9 bases fitting TRBD1. The V segment lost 5 bases and the J segment 3 bases; nucleotides outside the gene matches: 11. Germline assignment: CDR1 SGHTA and CDR2 FQGNSA. This CDR3 is built from 17 residues. The CDR3 loop reads CASSLNPWTGVYNEQFF. Written as DNA, the CDR3 is TGTGCCAGCAGCCTGAACCCCTGGACAGGGGTCTACAATGAGCAGTTCTTC.

This clonotype was observed at least ten times. CDR3 sequence (DNA): TGCAGTGCTAGAGTGGGGGGCGGCACAGATACGCAGTATTTT. This gives the protein CSARVGGGTDTQYF. The V call is TRBV20-1, the J call TRBJ2-3; possibly TRBD1 or TRBD2 for D (6 bases each). This CDR3 comprises 14 residues. Per the germline V gene, CDR1 is DFQATT and CDR2 is SNEGSKA (reference sequence). Trimming stripped 1 base from V and 1 base from J, with 9 bases between.